This is a list of T cell receptor beta chains from one sample in a study of Ad26.COV2.S vaccination and SARS-CoV-2 variants. TCRdb's copy holds only in-frame clones and misses some; the assay was immunoSEQ multiplex PCR. The top ten clones hold about 5% of a sample with around 300,000 clones, roughly 88% of them seen once. The specimen was peripheral blood, collected in a trial of Ad26.COV2.S vaccine versus placebo. The source is a person aged 18-60 years who received the Ad26.COV2.S COVID-19 vaccine or a placebo. The CDR3 runs from the conserved cysteine through the conserved F or W. The D gene is left open where the match is weak. Not all rows give a size; the values are once, few, many and, for expanded clones, a class.

>-|TRBJ1-4|-|TRBV6-5
CASSQTQGNEKLFF
TGTGCCAGCAGTCAGACCCAGGGGAATGAAAAACTGTTTTTT
>few|TRBJ1-5|-|TRBV4-3
CASSPGTGEGQPQHF
TGCGCCAGCAGCCCCGGAACGGGGGAGGGTCAGCCCCAGCATTTT
>-|TRBJ2-2|-|TRBV6-5
CASSYIGGPTGELFF
TGTGCCAGCAGTTATATCGGGGGGCCCACCGGGGAGCTGTTTTTT
>-|TRBJ1-2|TRBD1|TRBV6-5
CASSSTGGFNYGYTF
TGTGCCAGCAGTTCGACAGGGGGTTTTAACTATGGCTACACCTTC
>-|TRBJ1-6|TRBD1|TRBV5-6
CASSYADRDSPLHF
TGTGCCAGCAGCTATGCGGACAGGGATTCACCCCTCCACTTT
>-|TRBJ1-1|-|TRBV5-1
CASRSQENTEAFF
TGCGCCAGCAGATCCCAGGAGAACACTGAAGCTTTCTTT
>-|TRBJ2-7|TRBD2|TRBV6-2/TRBV6-3
CASSYYGTSLSYEQYF
TGTGCCAGCAGTTATTATGGGACTAGCTTATCCTACGAGCAGTACTTC
>-|TRBJ1-1|TRBD1|TRBV27
CASSQNHWTGFRSEAFF
TGTGCCAGCAGCCAAAACCATTGGACAGGGTTTCGCTCTGAAGCTTTCTTT
>-|TRBJ1-4|-|TRBV29-1
CSASQGFNEKLFF
TGCAGCGCCTCACAGGGCTTTAATGAAAAACTGTTTTTT
>-|TRBJ2-1|-|TRBV7-2
CASSRGGTAYNEQFF
TGTGCCAGCAGCCGCGGCGGGACCGCCTACAATGAGCAGTTCTTC
>-|TRBJ1-2|TRBD1|TRBV3-1/TRBV3-2
CASSQAGTGSLYGYTF
TGTGCCAGCAGCCAAGCTGGGACAGGGAGCCTCTATGGCTACACCTTC
>-|TRBJ1-2|TRBD1|TRBV25-1
CASSESGQALNYGYTF
TGTGCCAGCAGTGAATCCGGACAGGCCCTTAACTATGGCTACACCTTC
>-|TRBJ1-2|TRBD1|TRBV4-3
CASSHSDRVYGYTF
TGCGCCAGCAGCCACTCGGACAGGGTTTATGGCTACACCTTC
>-|TRBJ2-2|TRBD2|TRBV29-1
CSVERVPAGANTGELFF
TGCAGCGTTGAAAGGGTTCCTGCGGGAGCTAACACCGGGGAGCTGTTTTTT
>-|TRBJ2-5|TRBD1|TRBV5-6
CASSLQDRVETQYF
TGTGCCAGCAGCTTGCAGGACAGGGTAGAGACCCAGTACTTC
>-|TRBJ2-1|-|TRBV24-1
CATSDTDNEQFF
TGTGCCACCAGTGATACCGACAATGAGCAGTTCTTC
>-|TRBJ1-6|-|TRBV7-9
CASSLAEGSPLHF
TGTGCCAGCAGCTTAGCGGAGGGGTCACCCCTCCACTTT
>-|TRBJ2-3|-|TRBV4-2
CASSQDAASTDTQYF
TGTGCCAGCAGCCAAGACGCAGCTAGCACAGATACGCAGTATTTT
>-|TRBJ1-2|-|TRBV6-5
CASSYGRPGERGYTF
TGTGCCAGCAGTTACGGTCGTCCAGGGGAGAGAGGCTACACCTTC
>-|TRBJ1-1|-|TRBV5-6
CASSLGIIGETEAFF
TGTGCCAGCAGCTTAGGAATTATCGGGGAAACTGAAGCTTTCTTT
>-|TRBJ2-5|-|TRBV7-2
CASSLGSGSQETQYF
TGTGCCAGCAGCTTAGGTTCCGGGTCCCAAGAGACCCAGTACTTC
>-|TRBJ1-6|TRBD1|TRBV19
CASTFDRGSPLHF
TGTGCCAGCACCTTCGACAGGGGATCACCCCTCCACTTT
>-|TRBJ2-1|-|TRBV5-4
CASSLGGGPGGGEQFF
TGTGCCAGCAGCTTGGGCGGGGGCCCCGGGGGAGGTGAGCAGTTCTTC
>-|TRBJ2-2|TRBD2|TRBV5-1
CASSRLAVNNGELFF
TGCGCCAGCAGCCGACTAGCGGTAAATAACGGGGAGCTGTTTTTT
>-|TRBJ2-3|-|TRBV29-1
CSVRDMSTDTQYF
TGCAGCGTCCGGGACATGAGCACAGATACGCAGTATTTT
>-|TRBJ2-1|-|TRBV19
CASSISDEGGNEQFF
TGTGCCAGTAGTATAAGCGATGAAGGGGGCAATGAGCAGTTCTTC
>once|TRBJ2-3|TRBD2|TRBV7-2
CASIKIAGGQRDTQYF
TGTGCCAGCATCAAAATAGCGGGGGGCCAGAGAGATACGCAGTATTTT
>-|TRBJ2-1|TRBD2|TRBV19
CASTYAGGLNEQFF
TGTGCCAGTACTTATGCGGGGGGCCTTAATGAGCAGTTCTTC
>-|TRBJ1-2|-|TRBV21-1
CASSNYARTGDGYTF
TGTGCCAGCAGTAATTACGCCCGGACAGGGGATGGCTACACCTTC
>-|TRBJ2-1|-|TRBV7-8
CASSLGTAFNEQFF
TGTGCCAGCAGCTTAGGGACAGCCTTCAATGAGCAGTTCTTC
>-|TRBJ1-5|-|TRBV6-1
CASSERPVGFGSSGNQPQHF
TGTGCCAGCAGTGAAAGGCCAGTTGGGTTCGGTTCTTCTGGCAATCAGCCCCAGCATTTT
>-|TRBJ1-6|TRBD1|TRBV15
CATSRGTGAMNSPLHF
TGTGCCACCAGCAGAGGTACAGGGGCTATGAATTCACCCCTCCACTTT
>-|TRBJ2-1|TRBD1|TRBV30
CAWRDILFGQGKSSSYNEQFF
TGTGCCTGGAGGGACATCTTATTTGGACAGGGGAAATCAAGCTCCTACAATGAGCAGTTCTTC
>-|TRBJ1-2|-|TRBV7-9
CASSLGRFYGYTF
TGTGCCAGCAGCTTGGGCAGGTTCTATGGCTACACCTTC
>-|TRBJ2-2|TRBD2|TRBV3-1/TRBV3-2
CASSQAGGSSGELFF
TGTGCCAGCAGCCAGGCGGGGGGTTCATCCGGGGAGCTGTTTTTT
>once|TRBJ1-2|TRBD1|TRBV11-2
CASSLETGDGGYTF
TGTGCCAGCAGCTTAGAGACAGGGGATGGTGGCTACACCTTC
>-|TRBJ2-3|-|TRBV7-6
CASSSGDHTQYF
TGTGCCAGCAGCTCCGGGGATCATACGCAGTATTTT
>-|TRBJ1-4|-|TRBV7-2
CASSFDHYNEKLFF
TGTGCCAGCAGCTTTGATCATTATAATGAAAAACTGTTTTTT
>-|TRBJ2-7|-|TRBV6-5
CASSYGEVRNEQYF
TGTGCCAGCAGTTACGGAGAGGTGCGGAACGAGCAGTACTTC
>-|TRBJ1-4|-|TRBV4-3
CASSQTPGPSNEKLFF
TGCGCCAGCAGCCAAACACCGGGACCGTCGAATGAAAAACTGTTTTTT
>-|TRBJ1-1|-|TRBV10-3
CAISKGVGTEAFF
TGTGCCATCAGTAAGGGGGTAGGCACTGAAGCTTTCTTT